A single sample is the source of the 11 T cell receptor beta chains below, sequenced in a study of CD4 T cells in relation to SARS-CoV-2 and coronaviruses. Unexposed donor CD4+ T cells date from about 2011-2019, before the COVID-19 pandemic. TCRdb's copy holds only in-frame clones and misses some; the assay was immunoSEQ multiplex PCR. The sample has some 65,000 clones; 80% to 90% are singletons. Sequencing was carried out using memory CD4+ T cells from PBMCs. The receptors were sampled from a human donor in good health.

The chain joins TRBV30 to TRBJ2-5; 9 nucleotides match TRBD2. The CDR3 has 15 amino acids. Germline lookup yields CDR1 GTSNPN and CDR2 SVGIG (reference sequence). V dropped 2 bases and J dropped 1; count of bases not matched to a gene: 5. This CDR3 is CAWSPGTSFQETQYF. For the CDR3, the DNA is TGTGCCTGGAGTCCTGGGACTAGCTTCCAAGAGACCCAGTACTTC.

The chain has TRBV20-1 and TRBJ2-1; D may match TRBD1 or TRBD2 (5 bases each). Trimming took 3 bases from V and 0 from J, leaving 9 bases between them. The CDR3 is 14 residues long. CDR1 and CDR2 (germline): DFQATT, SNEGSKA (reference sequence). The CDR3 sequence is CSASAGSSYNEQFF. Here the CDR3 DNA reads TGCAGTGCTAGTGCAGGGAGCTCCTACAATGAGCAGTTCTTC.

V gene TRBV12-3 or TRBV12-4 combines with J gene TRBJ1-2, with 7 positions matching TRBD1. CDR3 length: 13 amino acids. J gave up 7 bases and V 5 bases, and 7 bases lay outside the gene matches. CDR3 DNA sequence: TGTGCCAGCAGTGCCGACAGGGTCTCTGGCTACACCTTC. This sequence encodes CASSADRVSGYTF.

The chain is built from TRBV28 and TRBJ2-1; TRBD2 matches 12 bases. CDR1 and CDR2 from the germline V gene are MDHEN and SYDVKM. Trimming cost V 5 bases and J 6 bases; bases outside gene matches: 8. The CDR3 length is 16 residues. The CDR3 DNA sequence: TGTGCCAGCAGTCCCGCTAGCGGGAGGGCCGTCAATGAGCAGTTCTTC. Amino acid sequence: CASSPASGRAVNEQFF.

The gene calls are TRBV29-1 and TRBJ2-3, with D perhaps matching TRBD1 or TRBD2 (5 bases each). Germline CDR1 and CDR2: SQVTM and ANQGSEA. The V end lost 3 bases, the J end lost 8 bases, and 15 bases lay between the germline ends. This CDR3 region has 13 residues. CDR3 bases: TGCAGCGTTGATGAGGATCCCGGGGCTACGCAGTATTTT. Protein sequence: CSVDEDPGATQYF.

This chain uses TRBV7-9 with TRBJ2-3, with D perhaps TRBD1 (7 bases). Germline V gene data show CDR1 as SEHNR and CDR2 as FQNEAQ (reference sequence). There are 15 residues in the CDR3. V was shortened by 5 bases and J by 0 bases, with 12 bases between the two germline ends. CDR3 bases: TGTGCCAGCAGCAGGGAGGACAGGAGCACAGATACGCAGTATTTT. Protein sequence: CASSREDRSTDTQYF.

The chain is built from TRBV23-1 and TRBJ2-7; no clear D. TRBV23-1 is an ORF; its function is uncertain. The CDR3 is 14 residues long. Between the trimmed V and J ends, which lost 2 bases and 2 bases, there was a span of 10 bases. For the CDR3, the DNA is TGCGCCAGCAGTCAAGGCCAGATTCCCTACGAGCAGTACTTC. Amino acid sequence: CASSQGQIPYEQYF.

This chain links TRBV2 with TRBJ2-7; possibly TRBD1 or TRBD2 for D (5 bases each). The germline CDR1 and CDR2 sequences are SNHLY and FYNNEI. V was shortened by 4 bases and J by 5 bases, with 12 bases between the two germline ends. The CDR3 loop spans 13 amino acids. CDR3 coding DNA: TGTGCCAGCAGTGGGGGGTTGAACGACGAGCAGTACTTC. This translates into CASSGGLNDEQYF.

The chain employs TRBV4-1 and TRBJ2-5, with TRBD2 matching 10 bases. Germline V CDR1 and CDR2: MGHRA, YSYEKL. With V trimmed by 1 base and J by 5 bases, 10 bases remained unmatched. The CDR3 spans 17 residues. The CDR3 reads CASSQGPASGRGETQYF. The CDR3 nucleotides read TGCGCCAGCAGCCAAGGACCGGCTAGCGGGAGAGGGGAGACCCAGTACTTC.

The V call is TRBV30, the J call TRBJ2-3; D perhaps matches TRBD1 (5 bases). V was pared by 4 bases and J by 4 bases, with 15 bases between. Germline-derived CDR1 and CDR2 are GTSNPN and SVGIG (reference sequence). This CDR3 is 14 amino acids long. The CDR3 region has the DNA TGTGCCTGGAATTCAGGGCTCGACGCAGATACGCAGTATTTT. Its translation is CAWNSGLDADTQYF.

This chain links TRBV7-8 with TRBJ2-7; D perhaps matches TRBD2 (6 bases). Deletions cut 4 bases from V and 7 bases from J, with 17 bases between. Germline V gives CDR1 SGHVS, CDR2 FQNEAQ. This CDR3 contains 14 residues. This CDR3 is CASSWDSRALEQYF. The CDR3 nucleotides read TGTGCCAGCAGCTGGGACTCCCGGGCCTTAGAGCAGTACTTC. Supplemented by reference TRBV7-8 and TRBJ2-7, the full variable domain reads GAGVSQSPRYKVAKRGQDVALRCDPISGHVSLFWYQQALGQGPEFLTYFQNEAQLDKSGLPSDRFFAERPEGSVSTLKIQRTQQEDSAVYLCASSWDSRALEQYFGPGTRLTVT.